This T cell receptor beta chain was sequenced for a study of T-cell memory formation after mild COVID-19. TCRdb reprocessed the 5' RACE reads via MiXCR and lists one record per CDR3 protein. Of 500,000 to 650,000 distinct CDR3 sequences listed, approximately 21% are singletons. Trimming removed 6 bases at V and 0 bases at J, with 10 bases between. This CDR3 is 13 amino acids long. Germline V CDR1 and CDR2: DFQATT, SNEGSKA (reference sequence). The receptor was isolated from an adult woman who had mild COVID-19 (a few samples of this study predate the infection). Cell type and time point are not known. The sequenced sample consisted of PBMCs or a T cell subset sorted from them (not recorded which). The gene calls are TRBV20-1 and TRBJ2-3, with a possible D match to TRBD2 (7 bases). CDR3 sequence (DNA): TGCAGTGCCTGGGGGGGCAGCACAGATACGCAGTATTTT. Protein sequence: CSAWGGSTDTQYF.